Described below is a single T cell receptor beta chain sequence and its context. There is no known antigen for this receptor. The sample holds no much larger clone one base away, and base qualities are not on file. The source of the sample is a study of blood T cells in healthy people across ages (dated by TCRdb to 2013 to 2016). Regarding the research as a whole: In model experiments, template switching captured roughly one uniquely barcoded TCR beta cDNA molecule for every two T cells. To track age-related changes in TCR beta repertoire diversity, the study relied on deep sequencing normalized with unique cDNA molecular identifiers. Donors were grouped into four age groups: young (average approximately 16 years), middle-aged (approximately 41), aged (62) and long-lived (approximately 75). Two additional independent replicas of 1 million unique cDNA reads from the same blood draw were analyzed for two donors (one aged 18 to 30 and one aged 80 or older). To avoid experimental bias, donors of different ages were spread randomly across the sequencing lanes.

Receptor amplification or capture employed 5' RACE. The sequencer was an Illumina HiSeq 2500. A second PCR of about 6 to 11 cycles was performed with a sample-barcoded 5' primer and a J-beta primer mix. Each TCR beta cDNA molecule received a unique molecular identifier from a template-switch 5' adaptor carrying 12 random nucleotides. Each sample yielded at least 3 million CDR3-containing paired-end reads. All of the RNA was converted into first-strand cDNA using the Mint cDNA synthesis kit, with a TRBC-specific oligonucleotide serving as the primer. Following uracil-DNA glycosylase treatment, all cDNA underwent a first 18-cycle PCR with the universal primers M1SS and BC2_uni_R. Regarding the original processing steps: Each sample was normalized by randomly selecting 1 million high-quality reads, each carrying a distinct molecular identifier. Reads with shared molecular identifiers were discarded instead of being binned into consensus sequences. MiTCR, set to a Q25 quality threshold and the strictest error-elimination algorithm, was used for CDR3 identification, clonotype clustering and error correction. A nonparametric unseen species model using Euler transformation provided a lower-bound estimate of total TCR beta diversity. TCRdb passed the public sequencing reads through fastp at Q25 and MiXCR, retaining productive beta sequences. Rows with one shared CDR3 protein collapse into an entry with the most common genes and DNA. The V and J calls here are based on TCRdb, not the publication. Across this sample there are about 1.4 million distinct CDR3 sequences, with approximately 60% seen only once. The ten largest clones represent more than 6% of the sample.

Systemically healthy Caucasian individuals from Russia, about 38 in total and aged 6 to 90 years, were included as donors. Around 10 milliliters of peripheral blood were drawn from each donor into EDTA-treated Vacutainer tubes. PBMCs were isolated by Ficoll-Paque density-gradient centrifugation, with at least 7 million obtained per sample. Total RNA, at least 5.5 micrograms per sample, was extracted from PBMCs with Trizol reagent. For every donor, flow cytometry on a PBMC aliquot measured the percentage of naive CD45RAhigh/CD27high T cells. Via the germline V gene, CDR1 is MNHNS and CDR2 SASEGT. Between the V and J ends, shortened by 6 bases and 1 base respectively, the junction contains 14 bases. Measured from the cysteine to the phenylalanine, the CDR3 is 15 residues long. Of the read, only the CDR3 DNA is kept; its 45 bases are in frame from base 1. The paper's findings and limits, for the study overall: Estimates of total diversity based on one million sequenced T cells were regarded as lower bounds and as underestimates. Because the CMV infection status of the donors was unknown, age-related changes in expanded clonotypes may potentially have been confounded. A strong correlation was found between observed TCR beta diversity and the percentage of naive T cells measured by flow cytometry. The long-lived group showed more naive CD4+ T cells, fewer expanded clones and increased TCR diversity than the aged group, suggesting age selection. Bulk unsorted PBMC profiling prevented conclusive comparison of naive and antigen-experienced compartments. As age increased, observed TCR beta diversity per million T cells dropped in a roughly linear way, and a significant reduction was already evident by age about 36.

The sequenced material came from blood. This TCR was recovered from a man aged 18-30 years in good health. The sequence is built from TRBV6-1 and TRBJ2-3, with the D gene not confidently named. The nucleotide sequence is given as TGTGCCAGCAGCCCAACACCACCGGGCACAGATACGCAGTATTTT. Translated, this gives CASSPTPPGTDTQYF.